The sequence of this TCR beta chain was determined in a study of memory CD4+ T cells and cytomegalovirus serostatus (dated by TCRdb to about 2019). Regarding the research as a whole: The cohort included about 33 healthy adults from Belgium, of whom 9 were CMV seropositive and 24 were CMV seronegative. CD4+ memory TCRbeta repertoires of a Belgian cohort with known cytomegalovirus serostatus were sequenced in order to replicate a published TCR-based CMV serostatus classifier. General findings and caveats noted by the study authors: For CMV serostatus prediction, a median bootstrapped AUC of approximately 0.95 was reached with the original framework, and a median bootstrapped AUC of about 0.89 was reached with a US-trained random forest. The results were read as suggesting that the CMV-associated TCR signature is, for the most part, present in the CD4+ memory repertoire. Unlike the original study, which covered naive and memory CD4+ and CD8+ populations, the Belgian study sequenced only CD4+CD45RO+ memory cells. Of around 160 previously reported CMV-associated TCRbeta sequences, 67 appeared in the CD4+ memory repertoires, each in one to five individuals. The original-framework classifier achieved a median bootstrapped AUC of roughly 0.95 with a 95% CI of 0.76-1.00 on the Belgian cohort.

The germline V gene (reference sequence) yields SGHAT for CDR1 and FQDESV for CDR2. The cysteine opens and the phenylalanine closes a CDR3 of 14 amino acids. The only DNA kept is the CDR3, 42 bases in frame from the first base. V and J lose 5 bases and 1 base, and a span of 12 bases separates them. The Quick-DNA Microprep Kit was used to extract genomic DNA from the sorted cells. TCRbeta DNA was amplified with the immunoSEQ hsTCRbeta kit following the manufacturer's protocol. An Illumina MiSeq instrument was used to sequence the TCRbeta libraries. The original methods were these. Removing out-of-frame sequences left about 2,300,000 distinct TCRbeta sequences, an average of approximately 65,000 per individual. Each individual was scored according to the count of 164 previously reported CMV-associated TCRbeta sequences and the total productive distinct TCRbeta count. A beta-binomial model was reimplemented in Python, and random forests from scikit-learn, run with default parameters, were trained on data from the US cohort. Classifier performance on the Belgian cohort was reported as the median AUC with percentile confidence intervals calculated over 10,000 bootstrap iterations. TCRdb carries this immuneACCESS record with in-frame sequences only. Its versions omit some clonotypes, under half of them owing to an unresolved V gene in the studies checked, with the rest unexplained. D and trimming were read from the DNA, whereas the V and J calls and clone size are those reported in that table. The sample data list 55,000 or so clones, and 80% to 85% of these were observed just once. The ten largest clones take up under 1.5% of the sample.

A FACSAria II was used to sort memory CD4+ T cells, defined as single viable CD3+CD4+CD8-CD45RO+ cells. CMV serostatus was assessed using a Roche Elecsys assay, by which serum IgG against CMV pp150, pp28, p38 and p52 was detected. Once the samples were thawed, total CD4+ T cells were enriched through positive selection using CD4 magnetic microbeads. The samples came from a separate study whose specific focus was interrogating the CD4+ T cell memory repertoire. Peripheral blood mononuclear cells were isolated and cryopreserved following standard operating procedures; serum was stored at -80 °C. The staining used CD3-PerCP (BW264/56), CD4-APC (RPA-T4), CD45RO-PE (UCHT1) and CD8-Pacific Orange (3B5) antibodies, and Sytox blue was used to exclude non-viable cells. A word on this clone: The target of this receptor is not known. Within one base of it there is no much larger clone, and no base qualities were kept.

The chain joins TRBV11-1 to TRBJ2-7, and possibly TRBD1, on 6 matching bases. The specimen sequenced was memory CD4+ T cells from blood. This TCR was sampled from an adult in good health and CMV-seropositive. The DNA sequence follows: TGTGCCAGCAGCGGTTGGGACATTTCCTACGAGCAGTACTTC. The encoded protein is CASSGWDISYEQYF. The full variable domain, completed from the reference TRBV11-1 and TRBJ2-7 proteins outside the CDR3, reads EAEVAQSPRYKITEKSQAVAFWCDPISGHATLYWYRQILGQGPELLVQFQDESVVDDSQLPKDRFSAERLKGVDSTLKIQPAELGDSAMYLCASSGWDISYEQYFGPGTRLTVT.